The 10 T cell receptor beta chains reported below all come from one sample, sequenced in a study of patients and donors after allogeneic stem cell transplantation. TCRdb called the RT-PCR reads again in MiXCR, with one record for every CDR3 protein. The data contain about a million distinct CDR3 sequences, around 17% of them seen just once; the ten biggest clones take up 6%. The sequenced material came from blood, either unsorted or a sorted T cell fraction (not recorded which). All receptors derive from a human donor who was either an allogeneic HSCT recipient or a stem cell or donor lymphocyte infusion donor (not recorded which). It is not recorded whose cells these are; they may come from a transplant donor.

This clonotype was counted a few times. The rearrangement uses TRBV4-2 and TRBJ2-3, with D maybe TRBD2 (5 bases). Germline V gene data show CDR1 as LGHNA and CDR2 as YNFKEQ. V was trimmed by 1 base and J by 5 bases, leaving 16 bases between them. The CDR3 sequence is 16 residues long. CDR3 DNA: TGTGCCAGCAGCCAAGTTGGTCGGGAAGACCAAGATACGCAGTATTTT. Amino acids: CASSQVGREDQDTQYF.

The V and J genes are TRBV5-1 and TRBJ1-2, with D perhaps matching TRBD1 (6 bases). Germline CDR1 reads SGHRS; CDR2 reads YFSETQ. CDR3 length equals 14 residues. V lost 0 bases and J lost 8, with 14 bases in between. DNA for the CDR3: TGCGCCAGCAGCTTGGCTCAGGGGCGCCTGGGCTACACCTTC. This encodes CASSLAQGRLGYTF.

V and J are TRBV7-9 and TRBJ2-4; the D call may be TRBD1 or TRBD2 (5 bases each). Germline V gene sequence: CDR1 SEHNR, CDR2 FQNEAQ (reference sequence). V was shortened by 4 bases and J by 1 base, with 11 bases between the two germline ends. CDR3 size: 15 residues. Here the CDR3 DNA reads TGTGCCAGCAGCTGGCCGAGGGACGCCAAAAACATTCAGTACTTC. It yields the protein CASSWPRDAKNIQYF.

This clonotype was recorded a few times. The chain couples TRBV12-3 or TRBV12-4 to TRBJ1-2; D may be TRBD1 (5 bases). This CDR3 spans 13 amino acids. V lost 7 bases and J lost 4, with 13 bases in between. The CDR3 nucleotides are TGTGCCAGCACCTTCGGGGGAAGCTATGGCTACACCTTC. Translated, it gives CASTFGGSYGYTF.

In this sample, this clonotype turned up a few times. The rearrangement joins TRBV11-1 to TRBJ2-5, with D maybe TRBD2 (6 bases). The CDR3 runs 14 residues. The germline gives CDR1 SGHAT, CDR2 FQDESV (reference sequence). Trimming removed 5 bases from V and 5 bases from J, with 15 bases in between. The CDR3 coding sequence is TGTGCCAGCAGCCGGAGGGCCGGGGTGGAGACCCAGTACTTC. Its translation: CASSRRAGVETQYF.

A few counts support this clonotype. The chain is built from TRBV12-3 or TRBV12-4 and TRBJ2-5, with 8 bases fitting TRBD2. V was pared by 6 bases and J by 0 bases, with 6 bases of the junction left unmatched. The CDR3 loop spans 15 amino acids. Written as DNA, the CDR3 is TGTGCCAGCAGACGCGAACTAGCGGACCAAGAGACCCAGTACTTC. It encodes CASRRELADQETQYF.

This clonotype was detected a few times. This rearrangement joins TRBV24-1 to TRBJ2-1; 12 bases fit TRBD2. Germline V gives CDR1 KGHDR, CDR2 SFDVKD. The V segment lost 6 bases and the J segment 5 bases; nucleotides outside the gene matches: 7. The CDR3 has 16 amino acids. The CDR3, as DNA: TGTGCCACCAGTCCCCGCCGGACTAGCGGGAACAATGAGCAGTTCTTC. It is translated as CATSPRRTSGNNEQFF.

The CDR3, as DNA: TGTGCCAGCAGTTTACTAAGCGGGAGTGAAGATACGCAGTATTTT. It encodes CASSLLSGSEDTQYF. The rearrangement uses TRBV12-3 or TRBV12-4 and TRBJ2-3; TRBD2 agrees at 8 bases. This CDR3 is built from 15 residues. V lost 2 bases and J lost 5; bases outside the gene matches: 6.

This clonotype was seen a handful of times. The V call is TRBV18, the J call TRBJ1-1; D might be TRBD1 (6 bases). CDR3 size: 16 residues. V lost 6 bases and J 4 bases, leaving 21 bases between the germline ends. CDR1 KGHSH and CDR2 LQKENI come from the germline V gene. The chain's CDR3 is CASSDILGGAGTEAFF. DNA for the CDR3: TGTGCCAGCTCCGACATCCTGGGGGGGGCTGGCACTGAAGCTTTCTTT.

This clonotype came up a few times. V is TRBV24-1 and J is TRBJ1-1; 7 nucleotides agree with TRBD1. Germline V lookup: CDR1 KGHDR, CDR2 SFDVKD. The CDR3 contains 15 residues. The junction had 13 bases not matched to a gene; V was cut back by 9 bases and J by 4 bases. The CDR3 nucleotides are TGTGCCACCCGAAAGAACAGGGGATGGATCACTGAAGCTTTCTTT. Protein sequence: CATRKNRGWITEAFF.